The entry below describes one T cell receptor beta chain. Antigen unknown. Profiled with immunoSEQ multiplex PCR; TCRdb holds only in-frame clones, not every one. The sample consists of a few million clones, under 95% of them appearing once. The sample belongs to a study of shared clonotypes between healthy human individuals. Study findings and constraints: Relative to memory subsets, naive subsets generally showed larger estimated richness.

The CDR3 spans 13 residues. With 0 bases removed from V and 7 bases from J, the gap between germline ends came to 7 bases. CDR1 is LGHNA, CDR2 YSLEER, per germline. The sequence derives from a man in his late teens or twenties in good health. Some clones in this sample may be carry-over from other donors' samples. The chain has TRBV4-3 and TRBJ2-1; no clear D. Sequencing was carried out using naive CD4+ T cells from PBMCs. Subset given: CD45RA+ positively selected. The chain's CDR3 is CASSQDLDNEQFF. The CDR3 DNA reads as TGCGCCAGCAGCCAAGATCTGGATAATGAGCAGTTCTTC.